The clone carrying this T cell receptor (beta chain) was observed a handful of times. Its antigen remains unidentified. These data originate in a study of T cells in Graves' hyperthyroidism and ophthalmopathy. Study-level results: Expanded thyroid clonotypes (above 0.001) were mostly also found in blood.

Using RNA transcripts as the source, TCR beta CDR3 regions were amplified. Initially, a first-round RT-PCR of the TCR CDR3 employed the HTBI primer set. TCRdb re-called the multiplex PCR reads with MiXCR, one entry per CDR3 protein. This table holds under 650,000 distinct CDR3 sequences, 15% to 20% found once. CDR1 is KGHDR and CDR2 is SFDVKD in the germline V gene. V lost 4 bases to trimming and J lost 10 bases; unmatched junction nucleotides: 12. CDR3 length: 18 amino acids. Sequences were obtained from blood. The sequence derives from a woman younger than 45 with Graves' hyperthyroidism. V is TRBV24-1 and J is TRBJ2-1; TRBD2 matches at 16 bases. The CDR3 DNA is TGTGCCACCAGTGAGACAATAGATGGGACTAGCGGGAGGGGCGAGCAGTTCTTC. Encoded protein: CATSETIDGTSGRGEQFF.